A selection of T cell receptor beta chains follows, all from one sample in a study of graft-versus-host responses after intestinal transplantation. TCRdb's copy holds only in-frame clones and misses some; the assay was immunoSEQ multiplex PCR. The data show 25,000 to 30,000 clones, approximately 93% seen once. The material was PBMCs, obtained about ten weeks after intestinal transplant. These receptor sequences come from a human patient who received an intestinal transplant, so some T cells may come from the graft donor. Both conserved end residues are part of each CDR3. The order of the fields is J gene, clone size, D gene, V gene, CDR3 DNA, CDR3 protein. D genes are given only for firm matches. Clone size is stated in some rows and not others, as once, few, many or a class when expanded.

TRBJ2-1,.,.,TRBV6-5,TGTGCCAGCGGCCCAGTCGGGGTAGGGCAGTTCTTC,CASGPVGVGQFF
TRBJ1-2,.,.,TRBV6-5,TGTGCCAGCAGTTACGTCGGGGGGACGGACGGCTACACCTTC,CASSYVGGTDGYTF
TRBJ1-5,.,TRBD1,TRBV4-1,TGCGCCAGCAGCCCTGACAGGGGGGTACAGCCCCAGCATTTT,CASSPDRGVQPQHF
TRBJ1-2,.,.,TRBV29-1,TGCAGCGTTGAACGGAACTCTAACTATGGCTACACCTTC,CSVERNSNYGYTF
TRBJ2-7,.,TRBD2,TRBV11-2,TGTGCCAGCAGCTCAGCGGGACCGGTTGACGAGCAGTACTTC,CASSSAGPVDEQYF
TRBJ1-1,.,.,TRBV13,TGTGCCAGCAGCCCCCGCCGGGGTGAAGCTTTCTTT,CASSPRRGEAFF
TRBJ2-7,.,TRBD2,TRBV4-1,TGCGCCAGCAGCCAGCACGGGGGGGCCGTAGGCGAGCAGTACTTC,CASSQHGGAVGEQYF
TRBJ1-5,.,.,TRBV7-9,TGTGCCAGCAGCTTAGGAGGGGGGGGCAGGAATCAGCCCCAGCATTTT,CASSLGGGGRNQPQHF
TRBJ1-5,few,.,TRBV28,TGTGCCAGCAGTTTCTTCGGGAACAATCAGCCCCAGCATTTT,CASSFFGNNQPQHF
TRBJ2-5,.,TRBD1,TRBV28,TGTGCCAGCAGTTTATTAGGATTGACAGGGGGAGAGACCCAGTACTTC,CASSLLGLTGGETQYF
TRBJ1-2,.,.,TRBV9,TGTGCCAGCAGCGTAGCTTCCGGGGGCTATGGCTACACCTTC,CASSVASGGYGYTF
TRBJ2-5,.,.,TRBV4-1,TGCGCCAGCAGCCAAGAATGGACGCTTCAAGAGACCCAGTACTTC,CASSQEWTLQETQYF
TRBJ1-5,once,.,TRBV30,TGTGCCTGGAGAGCACCCGAGGATCAGCCCCAGCATTTT,CAWRAPEDQPQHF
TRBJ1-1,once,.,TRBV9,TGTGCCAGCAGCGGGGAATACACAGATGAAGCTTTCTTT,CASSGEYTDEAFF
TRBJ2-1,.,TRBD1,TRBV5-6,TGTGCCAGCAGCTTTTACCCGACAGGGGGAAGGTCCTACAATGAGCAGTTCTTC,CASSFYPTGGRSYNEQFF
TRBJ2-3,.,TRBD2,TRBV7-3,TGTGCCAGCAGCTTATTTGGTGGGGCTAGCGGGGGATTGGATACGCAGTATTTT,CASSLFGGASGGLDTQYF
TRBJ2-3,.,.,TRBV7-6,TGTGCCAGCACCGCTGGGGCGGGACGCCATAGCACAGATACGCAGTATTTT,CASTAGAGRHSTDTQYF
TRBJ2-1,.,.,TRBV11-3,TGTGCCAGCAGCAACAACTTGATGGCGGATTCCTACAATGAGCAGTTCTTC,CASSNNLMADSYNEQFF
TRBJ1-2,few,TRBD1,TRBV28,TGTGCCAGCAGTTCCGGACAGGGGTTGGGTGGCTACACCTTC,CASSSGQGLGGYTF
TRBJ2-7,.,.,TRBV5-1,TGCGCCAGCAGCTTGGGGCTAGCACCGACCTACGAGCAGTACTTC,CASSLGLAPTYEQYF
TRBJ2-7,.,TRBD1,TRBV9,TGTGCCAGCAGCGCAGGGACAGGGGGGTCCTACGAGCAGTACTTC,CASSAGTGGSYEQYF
TRBJ2-1,.,.,TRBV7-9,TGTGCCAGCAGCTTCGGAGTAAATGAGCAGTTCTTC,CASSFGVNEQFF
TRBJ2-3,.,TRBD2,TRBV27,TGTGCCAGCAGTTCCGCACTAGCGGGGGGCACAGATACGCAGTATTTT,CASSSALAGGTDTQYF
TRBJ2-3,.,TRBD2,TRBV18,TGTGCCAGCTCACGCTCTAGCGGGGCTCTCACAGATACGCAGTATTTT,CASSRSSGALTDTQYF
TRBJ1-2,once,.,TRBV29-1,TGCAGCGTTGGGGAGGGAGGAAGCTATGGCTACACCTTC,CSVGEGGSYGYTF